A selection of T cell receptor beta chains follows, all from one sample in a study of regulatory T cells in long-lasting Graves disease. MiXCR, run by TCRdb on the multiplex PCR reads, gives a single entry per CDR3 protein. The sample carries about 310,000 distinct CDR3 sequences, about a sixth recorded once. This specimen consisted of peripheral blood mononuclear cells (PBMCs), obtained at new diagnosis, from a patient treated with antithyroid drugs. These receptors originate from a female donor with Graves disease. The CDR3 runs from the conserved cysteine through the conserved F or W. Fields, in order: clone size, J gene, D gene, V gene, CDR3 protein, CDR3 DNA. D genes are given only for firm matches. Clone size is given for some rows only: seen once, a few or many times, or a class if the clone is expanded.

.,TRBJ1-6,TRBD1,TRBV4-1,CASSQGGTGASPLHF,TGCGCCAGCAGCCAAGGGGGGACAGGGGCCTCACCCCTCCACTTT
few,TRBJ1-2,.,TRBV5-1,CASSLRGSPSGYTF,TGCGCCAGCAGCTTGAGGGGGAGCCCCTCTGGCTACACCTTC
many,TRBJ1-2,.,TRBV18,CASSAVRAVGGYTF,TGTGCCAGCTCAGCGGTCAGGGCAGTAGGTGGCTACACCTTC
.,TRBJ2-5,.,TRBV5-6,CASGPPGTTSQYF,TGTGCCAGCGGACCTCCCGGAACTACATCTCAGTACTTC
.,TRBJ2-3,.,TRBV20-1,CSARLDTTDTQYF,TGCAGTGCTCGCCTGGACACCACAGATACGCAGTATTTT
many,TRBJ2-7,.,TRBV28,CASSFEWTDSYEQYF,TGTGCCAGCAGTTTCGAGTGGACAGACTCCTACGAGCAGTACTTC
many,TRBJ2-7,TRBD1,TRBV20-1,CSAKGQGDYEQYF,TGCAGTGCTAAGGGACAGGGTGACTACGAGCAGTACTTC
many,TRBJ1-3,.,TRBV30,CAWARGAGANTIYF,TGTGCCTGGGCCAGGGGAGCGGGCGCAAACACCATATATTTT
many,TRBJ1-1,.,TRBV7-8,CASSLGEQVMNTEAFF,TGTGCCAGCAGCTTAGGTGAACAGGTCATGAACACTGAAGCTTTCTTT
many,TRBJ2-1,TRBD2,TRBV2,CASSGGTKLGNEQFF,TGTGCCAGCAGTGGGGGGACTAAATTGGGAAATGAGCAGTTCTTC
.,TRBJ1-3,.,TRBV7-2,CASSRGDGNTIYF,TGTGCCAGCAGCCGGGGAGATGGAAACACCATATATTTT
many,TRBJ2-2,.,TRBV5-1,CASSNTLNSPAGTGELFF,TGCGCCAGCAGCAACACACTGAATAGCCCAGCGGGCACCGGGGAGCTGTTTTTT
many,TRBJ2-1,TRBD1,TRBV6-1,CASSQRGTGGHNEQFF,TGTGCCAGCAGCCAGAGAGGGACAGGGGGCCACAATGAGCAGTTCTTC
many,TRBJ2-7,TRBD1,TRBV28,CASSLTDRGLYEQYF,TGTGCCAGCAGTTTAACTGACAGGGGGCTGTACGAGCAGTACTTC
few,TRBJ2-1,.,TRBV27,CASRGDPSRHEQFF,TGTGCCAGCAGAGGGGACCCTTCCCGCCATGAGCAGTTCTTC
.,TRBJ1-1,TRBD1,TRBV2,CASSEDRETTEAFF,TGTGCCAGCAGTGAGGACAGGGAGACCACTGAAGCTTTCTTT
many,TRBJ1-5,.,TRBV7-9,CASSLGGGLGDQPQHF,TGTGCCAGCAGCTTAGGAGGGGGGTTAGGCGATCAGCCCCAGCATTTT
many,TRBJ2-7,TRBD2,TRBV12-3/TRBV12-4,CASSLARGSGTYEQYF,TGTGCCAGCAGTTTAGCGCGGGGTAGCGGGACCTACGAGCAGTACTTC
many,TRBJ2-4,.,TRBV28,CASSFAGSTSKNIQYF,TGTGCCAGCAGTTTCGCAGGGTCTACATCCAAAAACATTCAGTACTTC
many,TRBJ2-2,TRBD2,TRBV29-1,CSVEGMSPGGINTGELFF,TGCAGCGTTGAAGGCATGTCCCCCGGGGGGATCAACACCGGGGAGCTGTTTTTT
many,TRBJ1-3,.,TRBV28,CASSLLAGERGNTIYF,TGTGCCAGCAGTTTATTGGCGGGCGAACGTGGAAACACCATATATTTT
.,TRBJ2-7,.,TRBV28,CASSSPSWGTGEYEQYF,TGTGCCAGCAGTTCCCCTTCCTGGGGGACGGGAGAGTACGAGCAGTACTTC
many,TRBJ2-1,.,TRBV20-1,CSTSPYNEQFF,TGCAGTACAAGCCCATACAATGAGCAGTTCTTC
few,TRBJ2-2,TRBD1,TRBV24-1,CATRAGTASKGELFF,TGTGCCACCAGGGCCGGGACAGCATCTAAAGGGGAGCTGTTTTTT
many,TRBJ1-2,.,TRBV27,CASSSEQGYGYTF,TGTGCCAGCAGTTCCGAGCAGGGTTATGGCTACACCTTC
many,TRBJ2-5,.,TRBV5-1,CASSFRRAGPRGETQYF,TGCGCCAGCAGCTTCCGACGAGCAGGGCCAAGGGGAGAGACCCAGTACTTC
.,TRBJ2-3,.,TRBV30,CAWRGPGAITDTQYF,TGTGCCTGGAGGGGACCAGGGGCCATCACAGATACGCAGTATTTT
many,TRBJ1-5,.,TRBV24-1,CATSDSGQNGGLPQHF,TGTGCCACCAGTGACTCCGGACAGAACGGAGGACTGCCCCAGCATTTT
.,TRBJ1-1,TRBD1,TRBV28,CASSNTLQGPGTEAFF,TGTGCCAGCAGTAACACGTTACAGGGGCCGGGAACTGAAGCTTTCTTT
.,TRBJ2-3,TRBD2,TRBV19,CASSSPDPFLAGEIDTQYF,TGTGCCAGTAGTAGCCCAGACCCCTTCCTAGCGGGAGAAATCGATACGCAGTATTTT
few,TRBJ1-2,.,TRBV6-1,CATQASRSLVDGYTF,TGTGCCACACAGGCTAGTCGAAGCCTTGTGGATGGCTACACCTTC
many,TRBJ2-3,.,TRBV6-9,CASSYEFRGGSTDTQYF,TGTGCCAGCAGTTACGAGTTCAGGGGCGGGAGTACAGATACGCAGTATTTT
few,TRBJ1-6,.,TRBV19,CASNQKPGERRSPLHF,TGTGCCAGTAACCAAAAACCGGGCGAAAGAAGATCACCCCTCCACTTT
.,TRBJ1-3,.,TRBV30,CAWSSGRANTIYF,TGTGCCTGGAGTAGCGGCAGAGCAAACACCATATATTTT
many,TRBJ2-3,TRBD1,TRBV9,CASSSPGTGEGGDTQYF,TGTGCCAGCAGCTCCCCCGGGACAGGGGAAGGAGGAGATACGCAGTATTTT
.,TRBJ2-1,.,TRBV7-2,CASSPGRGANNEQFF,TGTGCCAGCAGCCCTGGACGAGGAGCAAACAATGAGCAGTTCTTC
many,TRBJ1-2,.,TRBV29-1,CSVGSGRWNYGYTF,TGCAGCGTTGGATCGGGGAGGTGGAACTATGGCTACACCTTC
many,TRBJ2-3,.,TRBV19,CASSIGRVVPTDTQYF,TGTGCCAGTAGTATCGGCAGGGTGGTACCCACAGATACGCAGTATTTT
few,TRBJ2-2,.,TRBV11-3,CASSLTGFTGELFF,TGTGCCAGCAGCTTAACTGGGTTCACCGGGGAGCTGTTTTTT
.,TRBJ1-3,.,TRBV2,CASSFSFQTGGSGNTIYF,TGTGCCAGCAGTTTTTCCTTCCAGACAGGTGGATCTGGAAACACCATATATTTT
many,TRBJ2-1,TRBD2,TRBV24-1,CATSDPLTSSGRGEQFF,TGTGCCACCAGTGATCCCCTTACCTCTAGCGGGAGAGGTGAGCAGTTCTTC
many,TRBJ1-1,.,TRBV7-6,CASSLGQDNTEAFF,TGTGCCAGCAGCTTAGGACAGGACAACACTGAAGCTTTCTTT
few,TRBJ2-7,.,TRBV28,CASSQVSRDAYKQYF,TGTGCCAGCAGCCAAGTCTCCCGGGACGCCTACAAGCAGTACTTC
.,TRBJ1-4,.,TRBV5-5,CASSLPAGLNEKLFF,TGTGCCAGCAGCTTGCCGGCAGGGCTTAATGAAAAACTGTTTTTT
many,TRBJ1-5,.,TRBV19,CAGARGSNQPQHF,TGTGCCGGAGCTCGGGGATCCAATCAGCCCCAGCATTTT
many,TRBJ1-1,.,TRBV12-3/TRBV12-4,CASSLGTLRAEAFF,TGTGCCAGCAGTTTAGGGACCCTAAGGGCTGAAGCTTTCTTT
many,TRBJ2-5,.,TRBV29-1,CSVEKGQETQYF,TGCAGCGTTGAGAAGGGTCAAGAGACCCAGTACTTC
few,TRBJ2-5,TRBD1,TRBV20-1,CSSSGGGDRGETQYF,TGCAGCTCGAGCGGTGGGGGTGACAGGGGAGAGACCCAGTACTTC
many,TRBJ2-3,.,TRBV18,CASSPDTDTQYF,TGTGCCAGCTCACCCGACACAGATACGCAGTATTTT
many,TRBJ1-6,.,TRBV28,CASSFSQTENSPLHF,TGTGCCAGCAGTTTTTCCCAGACAGAGAATTCACCCCTCCACTTT
few,TRBJ2-3,.,TRBV7-2,CASSLAGRILIDTQYF,TGTGCCAGCAGCTTAGCGGGGAGGATCTTGATAGATACGCAGTATTTT
few,TRBJ2-1,TRBD2,TRBV20-1,CSARAGGPHNEQFF,TGCAGTGCTAGGGCGGGAGGGCCCCACAATGAGCAGTTCTTC
.,TRBJ2-1,TRBD2,TRBV6-5,CASSYSTERDPYNEQFF,TGTGCCAGCAGTTACTCGACTGAGCGGGACCCCTACAATGAGCAGTTCTTC
many,TRBJ2-3,.,TRBV5-1,CASSLGRADTQYF,TGCGCCAGCAGCTTGGGGAGGGCAGATACGCAGTATTTT
.,TRBJ2-7,TRBD1,TRBV11-3,CASRGQGWSYEQYF,TGTGCCAGCAGGGGACAGGGGTGGAGCTACGAGCAGTACTTC